These 20 T cell receptor beta chains came from one sample sequenced in a study of CD8 T cells in Susac syndrome. Random-hexamer reverse transcription was applied to roughly 0.5 to 1 ug RNA. MiXCR was run by TCRdb on the immunoSEQ multiplex PCR reads, yielding one entry per CDR3 protein. This table holds some 220,000 distinct CDR3 sequences, 95% found once. What was sequenced was CD4+ T cells from PBMCs. The receptor set was obtained from a human donor with multiple sclerosis.

The CDR3 DNA reads TGTGCCAGCAGTTCGAGAACTGAAGCTTTCTTT. It yields the protein CASSSRTEAFF. This sequence joins TRBV6-2 or TRBV6-3 and TRBJ1-1; D unresolved. The V gene's germline CDR1 is MNHEY and CDR2 SVGEGT. The CDR3 has 11 residues. V lost 4 bases, J lost 5 bases, and 5 bases lay in between.

V is TRBV29-1 and J is TRBJ2-1; the D gene is possibly TRBD2 (6 bases). Germline assignment: CDR1 SQVTM and CDR2 ANQGSEA. The CDR3 totals 15 residues. Trimming cost V 3 bases and J 7 bases, with 19 bases left between them. The CDR3 DNA reads TGCAGCGTTGAGTCTAGCGTAAGCTTCGGGAATGAGCAGTTCTTC. It translates to CSVESSVSFGNEQFF.

The chain carries TRBV28 and TRBJ1-2, with D unclear. The CDR3 spans 14 residues. V was cut by 4 bases and J by 0 bases, with 9 bases left in between. Germline CDR1 is MDHEN and CDR2 is SYDVKM. The CDR3 DNA is TGTGCCAGCAGTTCGGAGTGGACTAACTATGGCTACACCTTC. Amino acids: CASSSEWTNYGYTF.

V is TRBV3-1 and J is TRBJ2-7; TRBD2 might be the D (5 bases). Trimming left V 3 bases short and J 2 bases short, with 17 bases between. The CDR3 contains 16 residues. Germline V lookup: CDR1 LGHDT, CDR2 YNNKEL (reference sequence). The CDR3 is CASSHGLGAVTYEQYF. The CDR3 coding sequence is TGTGCCAGCAGCCACGGTCTAGGAGCGGTTACCTACGAGCAGTACTTC.

This clonotype came up once. The chain uses TRBV3-1 and TRBJ1-4, with no clear D. Between the trimmed V and J ends, which lost 1 base and 7 bases, there was a span of 1 base. Germline values: CDR1 LGHDT, CDR2 YNNKEL (reference sequence). The length of the CDR3 is 11 residues. DNA of the CDR3: TGTGCCAGCAGCCAAGGTGAAAAACTGTTTTTT. It is translated as CASSQGEKLFF.

V is TRBV2 and J is TRBJ2-2; D is possibly TRBD1 or TRBD2 (5 bases each). The V and J ends lost 7 bases and 5 bases respectively, with 20 bases between them. Per germline, CDR1 SNHLY and CDR2 FYNNEI. The CDR3 has 16 residues. The CDR3 DNA reads as TGTGCCAGCACCTGGGACGACCCCCGCGGTACCGGGGAGCTGTTTTTT. Its translation: CASTWDDPRGTGELFF.

The chain has TRBV11-2 and TRBJ2-1; TRBD2 agrees at 9 bases. The ends lost 6 bases at V and 7 bases at J; junction bases unmatched: 7. The CDR3 length is 14 residues. Germline loops: CDR1 SGHAT, CDR2 FQNNGV. The CDR3 protein is CASRTGLAFNEQFF. The CDR3 nucleotides are TGTGCCAGCAGGACGGGACTAGCTTTTAATGAGCAGTTCTTC.

This chain joins TRBV6-5 and TRBJ2-1; 9 positions match TRBD1. The CDR3 runs 15 residues. After removal of 5 bases from V and 3 bases from J, the junction contained 5 bases not matched to a gene. The V gene's germline CDR1 is MNHEY and CDR2 SVGAGI. The DNA for the CDR3 is TGTGCCAGCAGTCAGGGACAGGGAATCTACAATGAGCAGTTCTTC. Amino acid sequence: CASSQGQGIYNEQFF.

V gene TRBV6-5 combines with J gene TRBJ2-5; D may match TRBD1 or TRBD2 (6 bases each). The CDR3 has 19 residues. Between the trimmed V and J ends, which lost 2 bases and 4 bases, there was a span of 26 bases. Germline V CDR1 and CDR2: MNHEY, SVGAGI. CDR3 amino acids: CASSYGAATVSGASETQYF. In DNA, the CDR3 is TGTGCCAGCAGTTACGGAGCCGCAACAGTTTCGGGGGCGTCAGAGACCCAGTACTTC.

This chain uses TRBV4-1 with TRBJ2-1; D not resolved. V was shortened by 0 bases and J by 12 bases, with 9 bases between the two germline ends. The germline gives CDR1 MGHRA, CDR2 YSYEKL. The CDR3 extends over 12 amino acids. The DNA of the CDR3 is TGCGCCAGCAGCCAAGATGCGCAGACGCAGTTCTTC. Amino acid sequence: CASSQDAQTQFF.

J is TRBJ1-5 and V is TRBV12-3 or TRBV12-4, with 9 bases aligning to TRBD1. V dropped 5 bases and J dropped 5; count of bases not matched to a gene: 4. The CDR3 length is 14 residues. CDR3: CASSLRDRDQPQHF. CDR3 coding DNA: TGTGCCAGCAGTCTCCGGGACAGGGATCAGCCCCAGCATTTT.

This clonotype was observed once. The genes are TRBV28 and TRBJ2-1, with unresolved D. V was pared by 10 bases and J by 6 bases, with 1 base between. Germline V lookup: CDR1 MDHEN, CDR2 SYDVKM. The length of the CDR3 is 8 residues. The DNA for the CDR3 is TGTGCCACCAATGAGCAGTTCTTC. Residues: CATNEQFF.

Here the CDR3 reads CASSPTGAKTQYF. For the CDR3, the DNA is TGTGCCAGCAGCCCTACAGGGGCCAAGACCCAGTACTTC. This chain joins TRBV3-1 and TRBJ2-5; TRBD1 aligns across 7 bases. Trimming cost V 4 bases and J 6 bases; bases outside gene matches: 5. Germline CDR1 LGHDT, CDR2 YNNKEL (reference sequence). This CDR3 comprises 13 residues.

The CDR3 DNA reads TGTGCCACCAGCAGAGAAGCCGGGGAGCAGTACTTC. It translates to CATSREAGEQYF. This chain connects TRBV15 to TRBJ2-7, with D hard to call. This CDR3 has 12 amino acids. Germline V CDR1 and CDR2: LNHNV, YYDKDF (reference sequence). Trimming removed 0 bases at V and 7 bases at J, with 7 bases between.

This rearrangement joins TRBV7-6 to TRBJ2-7; D ambiguous. Trimming took 4 bases from V and 1 from J, leaving 8 bases between them. The CDR3 covers 13 residues. The V gene's germline CDR1 is SGHVS and CDR2 FNYEAQ. The CDR3 nucleotides are TGTGCCAGCAGCTCCTACCCTTCCTACGAGCAGTACTTC. This encodes CASSSYPSYEQYF.

The chain combines TRBV6-5 with TRBJ1-2, with D hard to call. V was trimmed by 0 bases and J by 0 bases, leaving 8 bases between them. Germline values: CDR1 MNHEY, CDR2 SVGAGI. CDR3 length equals 15 residues. CDR3 sequence reads: CASSYSSSANYGYTF. CDR3 nucleotide sequence: TGTGCCAGCAGTTACTCGAGCAGCGCTAACTATGGCTACACCTTC.

V gene TRBV6-5 combines with J gene TRBJ2-1, with 8 bases lining up with TRBD1. Germline V gene lookup returns CDR1 MNHEY and CDR2 SVGAGI. V shed 6 bases and J 4 bases; nucleotides not matched to a gene: 5. This CDR3 contains 14 residues. The CDR3 protein is CASRHRDRYNEQFF. Written as DNA, the CDR3 is TGTGCCAGCAGACACCGGGACAGGTACAATGAGCAGTTCTTC.

The J gene is TRBJ1-2, the V gene TRBV7-2; 11 positions agree with TRBD1. J was trimmed by 4 bases and V by 5 bases; bases with no gene match: 3. CDR1 SGHTA and CDR2 FQGNSA come from the germline V gene. CDR3 length: 14 amino acids. The CDR3 protein is CASSGDRGGYGYTF. The DNA for the CDR3 is TGTGCCAGCAGCGGGGACAGGGGGGGCTATGGCTACACCTTC.

The J gene is TRBJ2-5, the V gene TRBV5-4; 9 bases are a match to TRBD2. This CDR3 region has 16 residues. The germline V gene encodes CDR1 SGHNT and CDR2 YYREEE (reference sequence). V dropped 0 bases and J dropped 5; count of bases not matched to a gene: 8. CDR3 DNA sequence: TGTGCCAGCAGCTTGGCGGCAGCGGGGGGCCGTGAGACCCAGTACTTC. Its translation: CASSLAAAGGRETQYF.

This clonotype appeared a single time. V gene TRBV3-1 combines with J gene TRBJ2-3; 9 bases fit TRBD2. The CDR3 length is 17 residues. V shed 5 bases and J 4 bases; nucleotides not matched to a gene: 13. Germline V gene lookup returns CDR1 LGHDT and CDR2 YNNKEL (reference sequence). CDR3: CASSYRGGAGGADTQYF. The CDR3 nucleotides read TGTGCCAGCAGCTATCGCGGGGGGGCCGGGGGTGCAGATACGCAGTATTTT.